The rows below give T cell receptor beta chains drawn from one sample of a study of OX40 agonist ivuxolimab in advanced cancers. Some clones are missing from TCRdb's copy, which holds only in-frame ones; the method was immunoSEQ multiplex PCR. The sample lists approximately 79,000 clones, 85% to 95% occurring once. This specimen consisted of CD4+ or CD8+ T cells sorted from blood, obtained in a trial of the OX40 agonist ivuxolimab. Receptor source: an adult with an advanced solid tumor such as melanoma, head and neck, liver or kidney cancer. The CDR3 runs from the conserved cysteine through the conserved F or W. The D gene is left open where the match is weak. Where a row states a size, it is once, few, many or the class of an expanded clone; other rows omit it.

TRBV28,TRBJ2-7,NA,NA,CASSLWGTYEQYF,TGTGCCAGCAGTTTATGGGGTACCTACGAGCAGTACTTC
TRBV29-1,TRBJ2-3,NA,NA,CSVPYSTDTQYF,TGCAGCGTTCCGTATAGCACAGATACGCAGTATTTT
TRBV28,TRBJ2-5,NA,TRBD2,CASSPAWGGNQETQYF,TGTGCCAGCAGTCCGGCGTGGGGGGGTAACCAAGAGACCCAGTACTTC
TRBV6-5,TRBJ2-1,NA,TRBD2,CASQLAGVLNEQFF,TGTGCCAGCCAGCTAGCGGGAGTTTTAAATGAGCAGTTCTTC
TRBV27,TRBJ2-7,NA,TRBD1,CASGTGGYEQYF,TGTGCCAGCGGGACAGGGGGCTACGAGCAGTACTTC
TRBV7-2,TRBJ2-7,NA,TRBD1,CASSLGGQVSSYEQYF,TGTGCCAGCAGCTTAGGGGGACAGGTGAGCTCCTACGAGCAGTACTTC
TRBV25-1,TRBJ2-5,NA,NA,CASSQQETQYF,TGTGCCAGCAGCCAGCAAGAGACCCAGTACTTC
TRBV29-1,TRBJ1-2,once,TRBD1,CSVERDPGQGFYGYTF,TGCAGCGTTGAAAGGGATCCGGGACAGGGTTTCTATGGCTACACCTTC
TRBV9,TRBJ1-4,NA,TRBD1,CASSSRTGEGKLFF,TGTGCCAGCAGCTCCCGGACAGGGGAAGGAAAACTGTTTTTT
TRBV4-1,TRBJ1-1,NA,TRBD1,CASSKQTGENTEAFF,TGCGCCAGCAGCAAACAGACAGGGGAGAACACTGAAGCTTTCTTT
TRBV7-9,TRBJ2-7,once,NA,CASSLGLLGGSITYEQYF,TGTGCCAGCAGCTTAGGGCTGTTGGGGGGATCAATTACCTACGAGCAGTACTTC
TRBV4-3,TRBJ2-1,once,TRBD2,CASSPTSRNEQFF,TGCGCCAGCAGCCCGACTAGCCGGAATGAGCAGTTCTTC
TRBV7-2,TRBJ1-2,NA,TRBD1,CASSSGTGTYGYTF,TGTGCCAGCAGCTCCGGGACAGGGACCTATGGCTACACCTTC
TRBV27,TRBJ2-5,NA,TRBD2,CASSSRTSGGWETQYF,TGTGCCAGCAGTTCTAGGACTAGCGGGGGGTGGGAGACCCAGTACTTC
TRBV19,TRBJ1-6,NA,NA,CASRGGGSHSPLHF,TGTGCCAGTAGGGGAGGAGGGTCGCATTCACCCCTCCACTTT
TRBV4-3,TRBJ2-1,NA,NA,CASSQATGPGEQFF,TGCGCCAGCAGCCAAGCTACAGGGCCGGGGGAGCAGTTCTTC
TRBV27,TRBJ2-7,NA,NA,CASSFRGPRLVGYNEQYF,TGTGCCAGCAGTTTCAGGGGACCGAGACTAGTCGGCTACAACGAGCAGTACTTC
TRBV15,TRBJ2-7,NA,NA,CATSRDPTYEQYF,TGTGCCACCAGCAGAGATCCCACCTACGAGCAGTACTTC
TRBV9,TRBJ1-3,NA,TRBD1,CASSADRVAGNTIYF,TGTGCCAGCAGCGCGGACAGGGTAGCAGGAAACACCATATATTTT
TRBV6-5,TRBJ2-7,NA,TRBD2,CASSYSATSGYEQYF,TGTGCCAGCAGTTACTCGGCAACTAGCGGCTACGAGCAGTACTTC
TRBV4-1,TRBJ2-5,NA,NA,CASSQVGRKEQYF,TGCGCCAGCAGCCAAGTAGGACGGAAAGAGCAGTACTTC
TRBV7-8,TRBJ2-7,NA,TRBD1,CASSLDWQGAHYEQYF,TGTGCCAGCAGCTTAGACTGGCAGGGGGCCCATTACGAGCAGTACTTC
TRBV27,TRBJ2-7,NA,TRBD1,CASSPGQGQLEQYF,TGTGCCAGCAGTCCGGGACAGGGGCAATTGGAGCAGTACTTC
TRBV19,TRBJ2-7,NA,NA,CASSIYSGVMYEQYF,TGTGCCAGTAGTATCTATTCGGGGGTAATGTACGAGCAGTACTTC
TRBV2,TRBJ1-4,NA,TRBD1,CASDPDRGQEKLFF,TGTGCCAGCGATCCGGACAGGGGGCAGGAAAAACTGTTTTTT
TRBV4-2,TRBJ2-3,NA,TRBD2,CASSPRGGSGDTQYF,TGTGCCAGCAGCCCCCGGGGGGGCTCGGGAGATACGCAGTATTTT
TRBV30,TRBJ2-5,NA,NA,CAWSTGQETQYF,TGTGCCTGGAGTACAGGACAAGAGACCCAGTACTTC
TRBV13,TRBJ1-1,NA,NA,CASIRNPGRGTEAFF,TGTGCCAGCATAAGAAACCCCGGGCGGGGCACTGAAGCTTTCTTT
TRBV7-2,TRBJ2-7,NA,TRBD2,CASSSGLAYEQYF,TGTGCCAGCAGCTCGGGACTAGCCTACGAGCAGTACTTC